This T cell receptor (beta chain) was observed in a study of vaccination effects on CD4 cells after COVID-19. Whole-study results and caveats: After vaccination of healthy people, only 1 of 255 vaccine-induced clones cross-reacted with common cold coronaviruses. Infection- and vaccine-induced clones contracted markedly late after vaccination.

Antigen-specific CD4+ T cells were expanded with viral peptide pools in the ViraFEST assay before sequencing. Isolating CD4+ T cells followed less than 11 days of culture. Having tested negative for nucleocapsid antibodies, the vaccine recipients showed no prior SARS-CoV-2 infection. After 1.8 million or so PBMC were placed in each well, they were cultured with roughly 10 IU/ml IL-2 and approximately 10 ug/ml peptides. A half-medium replacement with IL-2 medium was carried out on days 3 and 7. Libraries were prepared by immunoSEQ multiplex PCR; TCRdb keeps only in-frame clonotypes and omits some of them. The repertoire consists of just under 75,000 clones, with under 85% occurring once and the leading ten covering 2.5% to 3%. Regarding this clone: Antigen: not known.

In germline, CDR1 is SSHAT, CDR2 FNYEAQ (reference sequence). The CDR3 extends over 15 amino acids. V lost 6 bases to trimming and J lost 0 bases, with 12 bases between them. The sequencing used CD4+ T cells from PBMCs cultured with HCoV-NL63 spike peptides, collected before COVID-19 vaccination. The rearrangement links TRBV7-7 to TRBJ2-1; tentatively, D is TRBD1 or TRBD2 (6 bases each). The TCR sequence derives from a human donor who received a COVID-19 vaccine. The CDR3 protein is CASSPGGSSYNEQFF. Written as DNA, the CDR3 is TGTGCCAGCAGTCCCGGGGGCAGCTCCTACAATGAGCAGTTCTTC.